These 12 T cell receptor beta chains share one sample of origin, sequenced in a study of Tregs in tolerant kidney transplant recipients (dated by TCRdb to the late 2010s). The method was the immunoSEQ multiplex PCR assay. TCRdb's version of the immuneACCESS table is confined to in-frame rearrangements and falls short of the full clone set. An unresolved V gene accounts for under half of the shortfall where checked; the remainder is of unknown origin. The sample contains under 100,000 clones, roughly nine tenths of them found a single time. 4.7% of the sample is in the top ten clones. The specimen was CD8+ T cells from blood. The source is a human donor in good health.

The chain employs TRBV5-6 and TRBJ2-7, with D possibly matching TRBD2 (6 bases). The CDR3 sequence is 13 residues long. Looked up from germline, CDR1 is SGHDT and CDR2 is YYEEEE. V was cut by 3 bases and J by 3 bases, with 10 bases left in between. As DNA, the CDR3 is TGTGCCAGCAGCTCGCGGGACGGCTACGAGCAGTACTTC. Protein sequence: CASSSRDGYEQYF.

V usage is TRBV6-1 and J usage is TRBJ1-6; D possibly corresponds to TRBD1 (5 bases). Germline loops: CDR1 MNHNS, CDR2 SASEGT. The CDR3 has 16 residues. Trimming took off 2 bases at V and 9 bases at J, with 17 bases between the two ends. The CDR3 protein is CASSESHWDEGSPLHF. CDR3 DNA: TGTGCCAGCAGTGAAAGCCACTGGGACGAAGGTTCACCCCTCCACTTT.

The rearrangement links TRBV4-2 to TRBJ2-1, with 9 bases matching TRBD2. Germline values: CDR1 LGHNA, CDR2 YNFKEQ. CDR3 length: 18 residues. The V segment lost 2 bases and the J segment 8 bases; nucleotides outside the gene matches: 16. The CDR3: CASSQRSGWGRGGYEQFF. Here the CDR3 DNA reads TGTGCCAGCAGCCAAAGATCGGGCTGGGGGCGGGGGGGTTATGAGCAGTTCTTC.

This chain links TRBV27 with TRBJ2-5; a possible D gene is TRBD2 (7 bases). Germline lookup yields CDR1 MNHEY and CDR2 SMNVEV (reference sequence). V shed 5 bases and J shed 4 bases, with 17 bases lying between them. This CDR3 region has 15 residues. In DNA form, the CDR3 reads TGTGCCAGCAGTGAAGAGATAGGGGGGGGAGAGACCCAGTACTTC. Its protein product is CASSEEIGGGETQYF.

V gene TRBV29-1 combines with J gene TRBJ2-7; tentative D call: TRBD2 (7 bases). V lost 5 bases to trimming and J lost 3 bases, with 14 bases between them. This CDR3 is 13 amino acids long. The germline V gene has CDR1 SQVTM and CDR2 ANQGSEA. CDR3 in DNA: TGCAGCGTTTGGGGGGGACAAGGCTACGAGCAGTACTTC. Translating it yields CSVWGGQGYEQYF.

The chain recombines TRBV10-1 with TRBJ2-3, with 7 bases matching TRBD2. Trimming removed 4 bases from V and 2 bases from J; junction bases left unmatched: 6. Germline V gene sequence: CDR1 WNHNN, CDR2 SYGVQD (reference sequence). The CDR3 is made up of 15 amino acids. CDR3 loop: CASSVGAGDTDTQYF. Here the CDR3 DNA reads TGCGCCAGCAGTGTCGGGGCGGGGGACACAGATACGCAGTATTTT.

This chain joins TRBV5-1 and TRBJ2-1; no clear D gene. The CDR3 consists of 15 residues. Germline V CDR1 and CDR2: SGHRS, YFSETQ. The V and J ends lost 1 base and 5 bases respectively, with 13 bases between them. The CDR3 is CASSLWEEWNNEQFF. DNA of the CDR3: TGCGCCAGCAGCTTGTGGGAAGAATGGAACAATGAGCAGTTCTTC.

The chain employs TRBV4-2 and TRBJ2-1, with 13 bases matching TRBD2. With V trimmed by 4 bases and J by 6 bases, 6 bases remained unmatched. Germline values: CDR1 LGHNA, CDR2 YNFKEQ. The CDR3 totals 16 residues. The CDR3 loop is CASSPLLAGGRNEQFF. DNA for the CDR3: TGTGCCAGCAGCCCCTTACTAGCGGGGGGGCGCAATGAGCAGTTCTTC.

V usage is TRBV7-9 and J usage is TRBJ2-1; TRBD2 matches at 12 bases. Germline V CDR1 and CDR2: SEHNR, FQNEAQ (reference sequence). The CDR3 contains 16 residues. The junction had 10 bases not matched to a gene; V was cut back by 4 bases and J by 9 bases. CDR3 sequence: CASSSSGRGHLGEQFF. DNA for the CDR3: TGTGCCAGCAGCTCTAGCGGGAGGGGGCACTTGGGTGAGCAGTTCTTC.

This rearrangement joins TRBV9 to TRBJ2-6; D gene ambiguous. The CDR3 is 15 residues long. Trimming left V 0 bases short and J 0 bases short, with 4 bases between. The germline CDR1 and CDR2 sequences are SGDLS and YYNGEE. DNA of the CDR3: TGTGCCAGCAGCGTAGACCTCTCTGGGGCCAACGTCCTGACTTTC. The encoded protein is CASSVDLSGANVLTF.

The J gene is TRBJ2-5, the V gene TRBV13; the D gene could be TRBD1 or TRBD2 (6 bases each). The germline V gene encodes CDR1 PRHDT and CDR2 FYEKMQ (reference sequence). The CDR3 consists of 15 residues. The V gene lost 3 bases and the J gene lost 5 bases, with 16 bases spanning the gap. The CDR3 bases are TGTGCCAGCAGCTTTTCGGCGTCGGGGGCGGAGACCCAGTACTTC. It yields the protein CASSFSASGAETQYF.

The CDR3 DNA is TGCAGCGTTGAAGATTGGGGGGGGGATAGTGAAAAACTGTTTTTT. This sequence encodes CSVEDWGGDSEKLFF. The chain recombines TRBV29-1 with TRBJ1-4; tentatively, D is TRBD1 (5 bases). The germline V gene has CDR1 SQVTM and CDR2 ANQGSEA. The ends were cut back, 0 bases at V and 7 bases at J, with 15 bases in the middle. This CDR3 region has 15 residues.